This TCR beta chain was obtained from a study of a mutant IDH1 vaccine in newly diagnosed glioma. About the study: Vaccine dosing followed radiotherapy by 4-6 weeks, or accompanied temozolomide cycles. Every participant had undergone radiotherapy, temozolomide, or both before, and most underwent both.

In regard to this clone: Its target is not known.

Trimming removed 0 bases from V and 0 bases from J, with 9 bases in between. Germline CDR1 is MNHEY and CDR2 is SVGAGI. The CDR3 length is 16 residues. Documented time point: week 5, during vaccination. Doses consisted of 300 ug of mutant IDH1 20-mer peptide each, paired with topical imiquimod. New WHO grade 3 or 4 IDH1-mutant, ATRX-lost astrocytomas were present in all donors. Only in-frame clones appear in the TCRdb table, and some are missing; sequencing was by immunoSEQ multiplex PCR. The data hold over 50,000 clones, with 90% observed a single time. The rearrangement joins TRBV6-5 to TRBJ2-1, with D perhaps given as TRBD1 or TRBD2 (6 bases each). Here the sequenced sample was PBMCs, taken from a glioma patient whose treatment included an IDH1 peptide vaccine. This TCR derives from a woman in her thirties or forties with glioma. CDR3 residues: CASSYSRGVSYNEQFF. The CDR3, as DNA: TGTGCCAGCAGTTACTCGAGGGGGGTCTCCTACAATGAGCAGTTCTTC.